This TCR beta chain came from a study of T cell responses to AZD1222 COVID-19 vaccine. On this clone itself: Antigen: not known.

Points from the study as a whole: Vaccination with two AZD1222 doses was followed by a rise in Spike-specific TCR breadth and depth. The donors showed a predominance of white British ancestry and of females, with possible underestimation of clonal diversity. Baseline serology detected seropositivity in only 5 or 6 AZD1222 recipients.

Some clones are missing from TCRdb's copy, which holds only in-frame ones; the method was immunoSEQ multiplex PCR. This sample has approximately 100,000 clones, with roughly 86% found just once. Second-dose intervals near 4 or 12 weeks were combined. Sequenced here: peripheral blood, sampled 28 days after the second AZD1222 dose. This TCR derives from an adult who received the AZD1222 COVID-19 vaccine.

DNA for the CDR3: TGTGCCAGCAGCCAACCGAGAAACACTGAAGCTTTCTTT. The encoded protein is CASSQPRNTEAFF. The V gene is TRBV3-1 (or the pseudogene TRBV3-2), the J gene TRBJ1-1; D remains ambiguous. Germline V gene lookup returns CDR1 LGHDT and CDR2 YNNKEL (reference sequence). The CDR3 contains 13 residues. Deletions cut 2 bases from V and 2 bases from J, with 6 bases between.